Presented here are 13 T cell receptor beta chains from one specimen sequenced in a study of blood T cell repertoires in COVID-19. Some clones are missing from TCRdb's copy, which holds only in-frame ones; the method was immunoSEQ multiplex PCR. Of some 150,000 clones in the sample, about four fifths were seen once. Sequencing was done on a sample of peripheral blood. These receptor sequences come from an older man with acute or convalescent COVID-19.

This sequence joins TRBV5-6 and TRBJ2-3; D remains ambiguous. This CDR3 is 15 amino acids long. With 1 base removed from V and 2 bases from J, the gap between germline ends came to 11 bases. CDR1 is SGHDT, CDR2 YYEEEE, per germline. The CDR3 coding sequence is TGTGCCAGCAGCTTGACGTTGAGGTCCACAGATACGCAGTATTTT. Its protein is CASSLTLRSTDTQYF. The full variable domain, in which reference TRBV5-6 and TRBJ2-3 provide the parts outside the CDR3, is DAGVTQSPTHLIKTRGQQVTLRCSPKSGHDTVSWYQQALGQGPQFIFQYYEEEERQRGNFPDRFSGHQFPNYSSELNVNALLLGDSALYLCASSLTLRSTDTQYFGPGTRLTVL.

The chain combines TRBV9 with TRBJ2-5; tentatively, D is TRBD2 (7 bases). The germline V and J ends were trimmed by 4 bases and 5 bases, with 15 bases remaining between them. CDR1 and CDR2 from the germline V gene are SGDLS and YYNGEE. This CDR3 region has 14 residues. The CDR3 bases are TGTGCCAGCAGCCCCCGGGGGGCCTTGGAGACCCAGTACTTC. It encodes CASSPRGALETQYF. Variable domain in full (rest from reference TRBV9 and TRBJ2-5): DSGVTQTPKHLITATGQRVTLRCSPRSGDLSVYWYQQSLDQGLQFLIQYYNGEERAKGNILERFSAQQFPDLHSELNLSSLELGDSALYFCASSPRGALETQYFGPGTRLLVL.

The V and J genes are TRBV4-1 and TRBJ2-2, with a tentative D call TRBD2 (6 bases). This CDR3 is 16 amino acids long. Trimming cost V 1 base and J 6 bases, with 15 bases left between them. CDR1 and CDR2 (germline): MGHRA, YSYEKL. Here the CDR3 DNA reads TGCGCCAGCAGCCAAGGCGGGGCTCCAGTAGCCGGGGAGCTGTTTTTT. This encodes CASSQGGAPVAGELFF.

Here the CDR3 DNA reads TGTGCCACACGGACTAGCGGGGGGCAAGAGACCCAGTACTTC. Amino acids: CATRTSGGQETQYF. The chain couples TRBV10-3 to TRBJ2-5; 14 bases agree with TRBD2. CDR3 length: 14 amino acids. Germline-derived CDR1 and CDR2 are ENHRY and SYGVKD. The V segment lost 10 bases and the J segment 2 bases; nucleotides outside the gene matches: 3.

The rearrangement links TRBV19 to TRBJ1-1, with no clear D. Germline-derived CDR1 and CDR2 are LNHDA and SQIVND (reference sequence). CDR3 length: 14 residues. V shed 1 base and J shed 2 bases, with 8 bases lying between them. For the CDR3, the DNA is TGTGCCAGTAGTATAGTACAGAGTAACACTGAAGCTTTCTTT. It codes for CASSIVQSNTEAFF.

The chain recombines TRBV11-3 with TRBJ2-7, with 13 bases that match TRBD2. The CDR3 contains 13 residues. The V segment lost 8 bases and the J segment 6 bases; nucleotides outside the gene matches: 4. Germline CDR1 is SGHNT and CDR2 is YENEEA. Here the CDR3 DNA reads TGTGCCAGCTCAAGACTAGCGGGAGGCGAGCAGTACTTC. Translating it yields CASSRLAGGEQYF.

This clone was observed at least ten times. The chain links TRBV20-1 to TRBJ1-1; D uncertain. Germline-derived CDR1 and CDR2 are DFQATT and SNEGSKA (reference sequence). V was pared by 7 bases and J by 5 bases, with 11 bases between. This CDR3 contains 11 residues. The CDR3 protein is CSGGRGTEAFF. As DNA, the CDR3 is TGCAGTGGGGGTCGGGGAACTGAAGCTTTCTTT.

The chain joins TRBV6-5 to TRBJ2-3; D remains ambiguous. This CDR3 is built from 15 residues. The V gene's germline CDR1 is MNHEY and CDR2 SVGAGI. Deletions cut 4 bases from V and 0 bases from J, with 11 bases between. The CDR3, as DNA: TGTGCCAGCAGTTCGTGGGCCCAAAGCACAGATACGCAGTATTTT. Translation gives CASSSWAQSTDTQYF.

This chain joins TRBV5-1 and TRBJ2-1; 8 bases agree with TRBD1. From germline, CDR1 is SGHRS and CDR2 YFSETQ. V was pared by 7 bases and J by 10 bases, with 7 bases of the junction left unmatched. This CDR3 is 12 amino acids long. The CDR3 here is CASRDRSIEQFF. The DNA of the CDR3 is TGCGCCAGCCGGGACAGGTCAATCGAGCAGTTCTTC. The variable domain in full, completed from reference TRBV5-1 and TRBJ2-1, reads KAGVTQTPRYLIKTRGQQVTLSCSPISGHRSVSWYQQTPGQGLQFLFEYFSETQRNKGNFPGRFSGRQFSNSRSEMNVSTLELGDSALYLCASRDRSIEQFFGPGTRLTVL.

The chain combines TRBV15 with TRBJ1-2; no definite D call. Looked up from germline, CDR1 is LNHNV and CDR2 is YYDKDF (reference sequence). The CDR3 loop spans 12 amino acids. V lost 1 base and J lost 10, with 10 bases in between. DNA for the CDR3: TGTGCCACCAGCAGAGTAGCGGGAAACTACACCTTC. Encoded protein: CATSRVAGNYTF. The complete variable domain, with remaining parts taken from reference TRBV15 and TRBJ1-2, reads DAMVIQNPRYQVTQFGKPVTLSCSQTLNHNVMYWYQQKSSQAPKLLFHYYDKDFNNEADTPDNFQSRRPNTSFCFLDIRSPGLGDTAMYLCATSRVAGNYTFGSGTRLTVV.

The chain combines TRBV28 with TRBJ1-2, with D perhaps matching TRBD1 (5 bases). Germline V gene lookup returns CDR1 MDHEN and CDR2 SYDVKM. V was trimmed by 6 bases and J by 1 base, leaving 18 bases between them. The CDR3 length is 16 residues. For the CDR3, the DNA is TGTGCCAGCAGCGTCTTATCCGGGGGGGGTAACTATGGCTACACCTTC. As protein: CASSVLSGGGNYGYTF.

This clone has only a few counts. The chain joins TRBV7-2 to TRBJ2-7; 7 positions agree with TRBD1. CDR1 SGHTA and CDR2 FQGNSA come from the germline V gene. The CDR3 has 16 residues. V shed 2 bases and J 5 bases; nucleotides not matched to a gene: 12. The CDR3 nucleotides read TGTGCCAGCAGCTTAATGACAGGGCCTAGACTGGACGAGCAGTACTTC. As protein: CASSLMTGPRLDEQYF.

This chain joins TRBV28 and TRBJ1-1; perhaps TRBD1 as D (5 bases). CDR1 and CDR2 (germline): MDHEN, SYDVKM. This CDR3 region has 15 residues. Trimming left V 8 bases short and J 5 bases short, with 21 bases between. CDR3 nucleotide sequence: TGTGCCAGCGTTCTTTCTACCGGGGGAGGGACTGAAGCTTTCTTT. Its protein is CASVLSTGGGTEAFF.